The next 2 T cell receptor beta chains were all read from a single sample in a study of blood T cells in healthy people across ages. Alongside a J-beta primer mix, a sample-barcoded 5' primer served in a second PCR lasting roughly 6 to 11 cycles. TCRdb re-called the 5' RACE reads through MiXCR, storing one row per CDR3 protein. The repertoire holds some 1.6 million distinct CDR3 sequences, with 30% to 35% as singletons. The specimen sequenced was blood. The source of these receptors is a woman aged 25 to 39 in good health.

The J gene is TRBJ2-5, the V gene TRBV7-3; D is ambiguous. The germline gives CDR1 SGHTA, CDR2 FQGTGA. The CDR3 is 13 residues long. Trimming took off 1 base at V and 5 bases at J, with 8 bases between the two ends. As DNA, the CDR3 is TGTGCCAGCAGCTTAAGTTTCGCGGAGACCCAGTACTTC. Its translation is CASSLSFAETQYF.

This rearrangement joins TRBV6-5 to TRBJ2-3; 9 nucleotides agree with TRBD1. V lost 2 bases, J lost 5 bases, and 11 bases stayed unmatched. This CDR3 region has 17 residues. CDR1 and CDR2 (germline): MNHEY, SVGAGI. CDR3 bases: TGTGCCAGCAGTTACGGGACAGGGCGCTACCCGGGAGATACGCAGTATTTT. Its translation: CASSYGTGRYPGDTQYF.